The 2 T cell receptor beta chains presented below share a single source sample, sequenced in a study of early stage breast cancer tumors. Libraries were prepared by immunoSEQ multiplex PCR; TCRdb keeps only in-frame clonotypes and omits some of them. The sample comprises nearly 70,000 clones, around 80% of which are singletons, and approximately 4.8% rests with the top ten. The sample taken for sequencing was blood. The source of these receptors is a middle-aged person with breast cancer.

A word on this clone: The sample carries other DNA sequences with the same CDR3. The chain uses TRBV28 and TRBJ1-5; possibly TRBD1 for D (6 bases). The CDR3 length is 14 residues. CDR1 is MDHEN, CDR2 SYDVKM, per germline. The germline V and J ends were trimmed by 6 bases and 5 bases, with 14 bases remaining between them. The CDR3 DNA reads TGTGCCAGCAGGCAACAGGGTGTTTATCAGCCCCAGCATTTT. Protein: CASRQQGVYQPQHF.

The chain employs TRBV6-1 and TRBJ2-7, with D perhaps matching TRBD2 (6 bases). This CDR3 has 16 amino acids. CDR1 MNHNS and CDR2 SASEGT come from the germline V gene. The ends were cut back, 2 bases at V and 2 bases at J, with 16 bases in the middle. The CDR3 DNA follows: TGTGCCAGCAGTGAAAGCGTCAGCGGAGGGACCTACGAGCAGTACTTC. Translation: CASSESVSGGTYEQYF.